This T cell receptor (beta chain) was sequenced for a study of blood T cells in healthy people across ages. The use of a sample-barcoded 5' primer and a J-beta primer mix characterized a second PCR of about 6 to 12 cycles. Every cDNA molecule bore a tag from a template-switch adaptor containing 12 random nucleotides. Via MiXCR, TCRdb re-called the 5' RACE reads, giving one row per CDR3 protein. The data contain more than 700,000 distinct CDR3 sequences, approximately 55% of them seen just once; the ten biggest clones take up approximately 40%. Deletions cut 4 bases from V and 1 base from J, with 11 bases between. Germline-derived CDR1 and CDR2 are LGHDT and YNNKEL (reference sequence). The CDR3 totals 15 residues. Whole-study findings and limits: Researchers deemed the diversity estimates from one million T cells underestimates.

Comment on this clonotype: No antigen is known for it.

For every donor, a draw yielded about 10 milliliters of peripheral blood. At least 6 micrograms of total RNA were extracted per sample. The chain has TRBV3-1 and TRBJ1-3; D is unclear. Sequenced sample: blood. The clonotype originates from a man older than 75 in good health. CDR3 sequence: CASSLPSRSGNTIYF. CDR3 sequence (DNA): TGTGCCAGCAGCCTCCCGTCTCGGTCTGGAAACACCATATATTTT.